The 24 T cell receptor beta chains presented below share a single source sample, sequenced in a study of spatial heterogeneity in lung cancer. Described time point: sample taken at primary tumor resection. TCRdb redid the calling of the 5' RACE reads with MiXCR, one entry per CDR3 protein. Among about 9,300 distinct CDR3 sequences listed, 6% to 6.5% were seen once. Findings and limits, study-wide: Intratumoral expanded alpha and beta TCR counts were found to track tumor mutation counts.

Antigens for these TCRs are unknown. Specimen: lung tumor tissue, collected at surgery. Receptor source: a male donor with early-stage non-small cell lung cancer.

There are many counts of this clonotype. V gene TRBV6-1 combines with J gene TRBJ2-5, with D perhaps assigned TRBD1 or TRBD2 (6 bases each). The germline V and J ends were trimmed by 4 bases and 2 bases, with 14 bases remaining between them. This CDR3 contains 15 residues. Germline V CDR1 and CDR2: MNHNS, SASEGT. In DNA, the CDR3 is TGTGCCAGCAGTGGAAGGGGGGCAGGGCAAGAGACCCAGTACTTC. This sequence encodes CASSGRGAGQETQYF.

This chain's CDR3 is CASSPSGGLSYEQYF. As DNA, the CDR3 is TGCGCCAGCAGTCCTAGCGGGGGCCTCTCCTACGAGCAGTACTTC. The chain has TRBV4-1 and TRBJ2-7; 10 bases agree with TRBD2. CDR1 is MGHRA and CDR2 is YSYEKL in the germline V gene. Losses at the gene ends were 6 bases for V and 0 bases for J; bases not matched to a gene: 5. The CDR3 runs to 15 residues.

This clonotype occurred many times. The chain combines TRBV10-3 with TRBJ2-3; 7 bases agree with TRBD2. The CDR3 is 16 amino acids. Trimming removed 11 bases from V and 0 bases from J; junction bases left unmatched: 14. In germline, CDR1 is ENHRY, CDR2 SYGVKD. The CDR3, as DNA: TGTGCCGGCGGAGGCGGGGGTTCCCATAGCACAGATACGCAGTATTTT. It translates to CAGGGGGSHSTDTQYF.

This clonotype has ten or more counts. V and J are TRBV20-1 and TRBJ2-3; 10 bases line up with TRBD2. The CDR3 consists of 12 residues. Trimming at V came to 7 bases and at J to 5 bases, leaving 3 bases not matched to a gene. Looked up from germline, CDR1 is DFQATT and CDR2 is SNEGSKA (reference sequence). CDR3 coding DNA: TGCAGTGGGGCTAGCGGGGGAGATACGCAGTATTTT. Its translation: CSGASGGDTQYF.

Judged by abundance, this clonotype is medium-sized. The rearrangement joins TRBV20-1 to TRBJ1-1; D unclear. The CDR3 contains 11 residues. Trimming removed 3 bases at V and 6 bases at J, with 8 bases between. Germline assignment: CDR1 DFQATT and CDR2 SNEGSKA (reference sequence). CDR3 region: CSARADAEAFF. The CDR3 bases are TGCAGTGCTAGGGCTGACGCTGAAGCTTTCTTT.

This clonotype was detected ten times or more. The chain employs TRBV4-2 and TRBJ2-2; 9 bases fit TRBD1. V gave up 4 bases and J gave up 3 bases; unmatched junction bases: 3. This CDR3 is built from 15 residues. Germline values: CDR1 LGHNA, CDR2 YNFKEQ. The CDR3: CASSPWTGDTGELFF. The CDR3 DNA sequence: TGTGCCAGCAGCCCGTGGACAGGGGACACCGGGGAGCTGTTTTTT.

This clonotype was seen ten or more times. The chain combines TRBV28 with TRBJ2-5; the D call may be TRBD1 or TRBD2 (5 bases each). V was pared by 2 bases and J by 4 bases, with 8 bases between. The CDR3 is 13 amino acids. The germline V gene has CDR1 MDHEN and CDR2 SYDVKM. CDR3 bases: TGTGCCAGCAGTTTAGTCGGGGCAGAGACCCAGTACTTC. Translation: CASSLVGAETQYF.

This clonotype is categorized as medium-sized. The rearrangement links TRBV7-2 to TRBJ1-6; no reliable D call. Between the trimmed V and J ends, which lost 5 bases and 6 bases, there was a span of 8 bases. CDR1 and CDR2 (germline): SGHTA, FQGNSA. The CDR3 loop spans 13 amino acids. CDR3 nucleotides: TGTGCCAGCAGCCGGTACGGTAATTCACCCCTCCACTTT. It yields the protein CASSRYGNSPLHF.

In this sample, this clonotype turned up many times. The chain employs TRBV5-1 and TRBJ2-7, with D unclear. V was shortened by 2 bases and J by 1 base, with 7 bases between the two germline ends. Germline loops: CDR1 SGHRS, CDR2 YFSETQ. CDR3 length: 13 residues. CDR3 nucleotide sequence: TGCGCCAGCAGCTTTACTTTGTCCTACGAGCAGTACTTC. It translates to CASSFTLSYEQYF.

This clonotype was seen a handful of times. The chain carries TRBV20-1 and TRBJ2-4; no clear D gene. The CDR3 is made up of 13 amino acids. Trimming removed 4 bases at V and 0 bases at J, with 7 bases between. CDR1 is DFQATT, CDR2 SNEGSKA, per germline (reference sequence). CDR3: CSANDLAKNIQYF. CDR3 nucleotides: TGCAGTGCTAACGACCTAGCCAAAAACATTCAGTACTTC.

For the CDR3, the DNA is TGCGCCAGCAGTGAATCAGGGCCAGAGACCCAGTACTTC. This encodes CASSESGPETQYF. The chain combines TRBV10-1 with TRBJ2-5; maybe TRBD1 (5 bases). Germline V gene lookup returns CDR1 WNHNN and CDR2 SYGVQD (reference sequence). This CDR3 is built from 13 residues. The germline V and J ends were trimmed by 3 bases and 4 bases, with 9 bases remaining between them.

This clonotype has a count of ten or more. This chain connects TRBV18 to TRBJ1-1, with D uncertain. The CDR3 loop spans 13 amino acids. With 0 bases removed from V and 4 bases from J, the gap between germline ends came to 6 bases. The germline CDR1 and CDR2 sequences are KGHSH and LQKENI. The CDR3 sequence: CASSPPYSTEAFF. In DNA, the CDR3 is TGTGCCAGCTCACCACCGTATAGCACTGAAGCTTTCTTT. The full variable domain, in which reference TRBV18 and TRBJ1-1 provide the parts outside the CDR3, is NAGVMQNPRHLVRRRGQEARLRCSPMKGHSHVYWYRQLPEEGLKFMVYLQKENIIDESGMPKERFSAEFPKEGPSILRIQQVVRGDSAAYFCASSPPYSTEAFFGQGTRLTVV.

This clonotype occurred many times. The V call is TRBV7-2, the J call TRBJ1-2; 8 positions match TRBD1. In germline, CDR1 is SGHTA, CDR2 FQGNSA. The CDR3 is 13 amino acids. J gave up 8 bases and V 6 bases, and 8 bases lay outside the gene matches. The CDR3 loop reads CASRDGTGDGYTF. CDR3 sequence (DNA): TGTGCCAGCAGAGACGGGACAGGAGACGGCTACACCTTC.

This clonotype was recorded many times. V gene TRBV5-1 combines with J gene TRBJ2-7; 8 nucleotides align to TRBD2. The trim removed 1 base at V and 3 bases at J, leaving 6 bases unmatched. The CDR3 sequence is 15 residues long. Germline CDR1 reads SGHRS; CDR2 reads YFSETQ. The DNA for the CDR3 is TGCGCCAGCAGCTTGACCCTAGCGGGCAGCTACGAGCAGTACTTC. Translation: CASSLTLAGSYEQYF.

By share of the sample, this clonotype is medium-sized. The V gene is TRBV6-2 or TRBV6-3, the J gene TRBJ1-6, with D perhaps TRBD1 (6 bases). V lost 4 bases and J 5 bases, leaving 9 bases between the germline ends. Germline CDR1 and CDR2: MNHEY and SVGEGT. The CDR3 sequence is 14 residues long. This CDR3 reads CASSLRTDNSPLHF. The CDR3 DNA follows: TGTGCCAGCAGTTTAAGGACAGATAATTCACCCCTCCACTTT.

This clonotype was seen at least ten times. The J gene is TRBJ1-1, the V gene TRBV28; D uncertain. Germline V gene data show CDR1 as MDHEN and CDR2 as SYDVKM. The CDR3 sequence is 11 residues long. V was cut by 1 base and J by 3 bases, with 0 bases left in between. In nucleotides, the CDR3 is TGTGCCAGCAGTTTATACACTGAAGCTTTCTTT. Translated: CASSLYTEAFF.

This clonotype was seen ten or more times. The CDR3: CATSRIRGGRFNQPQHF. The CDR3 DNA is TGTGCCACCAGCAGAATAAGGGGGGGCAGGTTCAATCAGCCCCAGCATTTT. The V gene is TRBV15, the J gene TRBJ1-5, with D perhaps matching TRBD1 (6 bases). The CDR3 has 17 residues. Germline assignment: CDR1 LNHNV and CDR2 YYDKDF (reference sequence). The V gene lost 2 bases and the J gene lost 3 bases, with 17 bases spanning the gap.

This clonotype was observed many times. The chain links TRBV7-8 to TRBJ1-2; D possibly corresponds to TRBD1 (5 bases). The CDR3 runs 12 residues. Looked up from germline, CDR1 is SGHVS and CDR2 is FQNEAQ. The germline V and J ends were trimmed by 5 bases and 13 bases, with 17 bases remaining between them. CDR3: CASSRPTAETTF. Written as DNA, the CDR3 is TGTGCCAGCAGCAGACCGACAGCCGAGACCACCTTC.

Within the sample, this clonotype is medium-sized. The CDR3 DNA reads as TGTGCCAGCAGCGGAAGCCAGGGTTTGTCTGGCTACACCTTC. Its translation is CASSGSQGLSGYTF. The gene calls are TRBV9 and TRBJ1-2, with D tentatively TRBD1 (5 bases). V gave up 3 bases and J gave up 7 bases, with 16 bases separating them. Germline V gene data show CDR1 as SGDLS and CDR2 as YYNGEE. This CDR3 contains 14 residues. Looking up the rest from reference TRBV9 and TRBJ1-2 gives the full variable domain: DSGVTQTPKHLITATGQRVTLRCSPRSGDLSVYWYQQSLDQGLQFLIQYYNGEERAKGNILERFSAQQFPDLHSELNLSSLELGDSALYFCASSGSQGLSGYTFGSGTRLTVV.

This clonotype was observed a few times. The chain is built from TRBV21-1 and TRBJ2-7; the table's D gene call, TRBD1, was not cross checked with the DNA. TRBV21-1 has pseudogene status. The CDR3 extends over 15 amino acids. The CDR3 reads CASSGSTGLRYEQYF. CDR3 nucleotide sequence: TGTGCCAGCAGCGGCTCGACAGGGTTGCGATACGAGCAGTACTTC.

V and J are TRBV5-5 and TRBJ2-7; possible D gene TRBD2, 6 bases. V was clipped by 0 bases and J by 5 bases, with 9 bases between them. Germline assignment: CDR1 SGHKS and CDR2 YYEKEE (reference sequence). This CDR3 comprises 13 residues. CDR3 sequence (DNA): TGTGCCAGCAGCTTGGTTGGAGGGAACGAGCAGTACTTC. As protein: CASSLVGGNEQYF.

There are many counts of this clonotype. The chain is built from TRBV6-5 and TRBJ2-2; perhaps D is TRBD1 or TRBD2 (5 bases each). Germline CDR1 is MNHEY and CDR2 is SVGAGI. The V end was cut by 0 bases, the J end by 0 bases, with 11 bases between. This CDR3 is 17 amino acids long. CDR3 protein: CASSYSGRIANTGELFF. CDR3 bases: TGTGCCAGCAGTTACTCGGGACGGATCGCGAACACCGGGGAGCTGTTTTTT.

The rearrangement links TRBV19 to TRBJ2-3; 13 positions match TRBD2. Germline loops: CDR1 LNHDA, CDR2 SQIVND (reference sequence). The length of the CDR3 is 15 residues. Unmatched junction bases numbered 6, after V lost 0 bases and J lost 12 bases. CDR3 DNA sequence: TGTGCCAGTAGTATAGATCGGACTAGCGGGAGTTTTCAGTATTTT. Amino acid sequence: CASSIDRTSGSFQYF.

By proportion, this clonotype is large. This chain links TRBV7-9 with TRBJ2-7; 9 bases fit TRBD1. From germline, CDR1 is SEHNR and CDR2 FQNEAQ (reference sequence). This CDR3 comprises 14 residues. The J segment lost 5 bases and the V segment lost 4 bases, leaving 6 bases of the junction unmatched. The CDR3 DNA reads TGTGCCAGCAGCTCCCGGACAGGGGCGGACGAGCAGTACTTC. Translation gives CASSSRTGADEQYF.